This T cell receptor beta chain emerged from a study of blood T cell repertoires in COVID-19. Assay used: immunoSEQ multiplex PCR; TCRdb lists only in-frame clones, some missing. In the table there are under 350,000 clones, over 85% of which are singletons. Residents of about two dozen US areas, aged roughly 18 to 89 years, made up the participants. The CDR3 length is 11 residues. Germline V gene sequence: CDR1 SNHLY, CDR2 FYNNEI. V was clipped by 7 bases and J by 14 bases, with 14 bases between them. The sample taken for sequencing was PBMCs or T cells enriched from blood (not recorded which). The clonotype was recovered from a woman aged 60-70 years who had recovered from COVID-19. The genes are TRBV2 and TRBJ1-4, with a weak D call TRBD1 (5 bases). CDR3 region: CASTQSRALFF. The CDR3 DNA reads TGTGCCAGCACTCAGTCCAGGGCCCTGTTTTTT. Variable domain in full (rest from reference TRBV2 and TRBJ1-4): EPEVTQTPSHQVTQMGQEVILRCVPISNHLYFYWYRQILGQKVEFLVSFYNNEISEKSEIFDDQFSVERPDGSNFTLKIRSTKLEDSAMYFCASTQSRALFFGSGTQLSVL.